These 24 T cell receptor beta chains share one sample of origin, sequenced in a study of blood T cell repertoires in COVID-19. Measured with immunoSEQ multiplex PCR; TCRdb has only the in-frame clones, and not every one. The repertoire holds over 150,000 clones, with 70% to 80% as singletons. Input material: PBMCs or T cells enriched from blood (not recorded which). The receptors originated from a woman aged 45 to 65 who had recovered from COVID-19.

This CDR3 is CASSGQFASYNEQFF. The CDR3 DNA reads as TGTGCCAGCAGTGGACAGTTCGCCTCCTACAATGAGCAGTTCTTC. This rearrangement joins TRBV6-4 to TRBJ2-1; TRBD1 is a possible D gene (5 bases). Germline V gene lookup returns CDR1 MRHNA and CDR2 SNTAGT. Trimming took off 4 bases at V and 0 bases at J, with 10 bases between the two ends. This CDR3 region has 15 residues.

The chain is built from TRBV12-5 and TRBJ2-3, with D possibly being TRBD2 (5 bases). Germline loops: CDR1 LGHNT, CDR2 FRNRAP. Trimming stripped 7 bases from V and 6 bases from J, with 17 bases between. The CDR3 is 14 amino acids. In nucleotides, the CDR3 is TGTGCTAGTGCCCGACGCCTAGCTGGGGATACGCAGTATTTT. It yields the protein CASARRLAGDTQYF. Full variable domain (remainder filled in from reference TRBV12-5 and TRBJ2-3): DARVTQTPRHKVTEMGQEVTMRCQPILGHNTVFWYRQTMMQGLELLAYFRNRAPLDDSGMPKDRFSAEMPDATLATLKIQPSEPRDSAVYFCASARRLAGDTQYFGPGTRLTVL.

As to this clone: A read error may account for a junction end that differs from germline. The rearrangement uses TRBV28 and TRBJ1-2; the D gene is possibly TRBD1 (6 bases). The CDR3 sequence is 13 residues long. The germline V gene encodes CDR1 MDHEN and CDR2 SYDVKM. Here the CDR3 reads CASRITGLISTFF. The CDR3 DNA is TGTGCCAGCAGGATAACAGGGCTTATAAGTACCTTCTTC.

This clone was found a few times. In DNA form, the CDR3 reads TGTGCCAGCAGCTTAGGAGCGCAGGAGACCCAGTACTTC. Translation: CASSLGAQETQYF. This chain joins TRBV7-2 and TRBJ2-5; no reliable D call. CDR3 length: 13 residues. Germline CDR1 and CDR2: SGHTA and FQGNSA. Trimming left V 1 base short and J 5 bases short, with 8 bases between.

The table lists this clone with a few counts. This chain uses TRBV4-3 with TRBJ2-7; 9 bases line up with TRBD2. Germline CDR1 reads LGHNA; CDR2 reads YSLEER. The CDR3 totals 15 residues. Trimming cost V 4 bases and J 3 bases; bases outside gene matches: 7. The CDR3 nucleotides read TGCGCCAGCAGCCGCGCGACTAGCGGTAACTACGAGCAGTACTTC. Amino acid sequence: CASSRATSGNYEQYF.

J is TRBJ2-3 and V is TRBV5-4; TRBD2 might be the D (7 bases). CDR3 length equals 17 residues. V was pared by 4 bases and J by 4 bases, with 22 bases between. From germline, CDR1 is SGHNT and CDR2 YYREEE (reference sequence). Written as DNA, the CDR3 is TGTGCCAGCAGCGCACCCTCGGGGGGCTCCCGGGCAGATACGCAGTATTTT. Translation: CASSAPSGGSRADTQYF.

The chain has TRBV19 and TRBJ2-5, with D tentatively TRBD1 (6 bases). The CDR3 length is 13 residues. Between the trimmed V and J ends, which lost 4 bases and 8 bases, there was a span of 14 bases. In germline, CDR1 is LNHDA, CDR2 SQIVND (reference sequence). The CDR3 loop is CASSKGRGLTQYF. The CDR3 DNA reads TGTGCCAGTAGTAAGGGCAGGGGTTTAACCCAGTACTTC.

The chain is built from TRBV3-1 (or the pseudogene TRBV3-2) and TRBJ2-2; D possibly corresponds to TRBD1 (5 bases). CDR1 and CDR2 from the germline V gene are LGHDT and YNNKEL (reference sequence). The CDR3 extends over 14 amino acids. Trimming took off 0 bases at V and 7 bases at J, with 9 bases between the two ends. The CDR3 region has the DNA TGTGCCAGCAGCCAAGAAGGGGCTGGCGGGGAGCTGTTTTTT. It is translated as CASSQEGAGGELFF.

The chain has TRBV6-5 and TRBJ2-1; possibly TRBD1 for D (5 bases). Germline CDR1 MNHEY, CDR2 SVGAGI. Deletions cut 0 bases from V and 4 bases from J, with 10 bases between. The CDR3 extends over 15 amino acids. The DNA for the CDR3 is TGTGCCAGCAGTTACTCTCCGGACACTTACAATGAGCAGTTCTTC. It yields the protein CASSYSPDTYNEQFF.

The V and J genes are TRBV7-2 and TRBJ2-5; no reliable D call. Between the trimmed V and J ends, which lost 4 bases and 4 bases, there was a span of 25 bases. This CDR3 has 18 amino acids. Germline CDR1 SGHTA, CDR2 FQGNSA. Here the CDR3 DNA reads TGTGCCAGCAGCTCCCCGCAGATCCCCCGGGTGATGGCAGAGACCCAGTACTTC. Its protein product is CASSSPQIPRVMAETQYF.

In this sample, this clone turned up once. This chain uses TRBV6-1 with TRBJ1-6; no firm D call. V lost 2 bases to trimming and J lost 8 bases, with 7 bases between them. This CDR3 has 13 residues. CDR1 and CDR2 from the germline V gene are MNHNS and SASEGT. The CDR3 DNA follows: TGTGCCAGCAGTGAATATGGAGATTCACCCCTCCACTTT. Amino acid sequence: CASSEYGDSPLHF.

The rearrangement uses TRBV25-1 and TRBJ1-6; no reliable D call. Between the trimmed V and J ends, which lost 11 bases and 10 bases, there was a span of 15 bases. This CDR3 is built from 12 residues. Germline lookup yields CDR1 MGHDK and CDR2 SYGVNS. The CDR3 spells CAAGRSNSPLHF. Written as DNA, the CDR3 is TGTGCCGCAGGCAGGTCAAACTCACCCCTCCACTTT.

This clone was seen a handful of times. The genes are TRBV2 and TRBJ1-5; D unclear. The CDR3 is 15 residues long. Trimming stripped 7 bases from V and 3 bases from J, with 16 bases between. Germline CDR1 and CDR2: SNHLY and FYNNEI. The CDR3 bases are TGTGCCAGCACCGCGCTGGGCGTCCTCAATCAGCCCCAGCATTTT. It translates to CASTALGVLNQPQHF.

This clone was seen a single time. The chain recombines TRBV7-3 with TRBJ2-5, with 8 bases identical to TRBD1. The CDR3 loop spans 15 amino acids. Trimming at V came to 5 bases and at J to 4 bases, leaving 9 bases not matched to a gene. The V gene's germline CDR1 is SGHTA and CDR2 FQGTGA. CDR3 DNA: TGTGCCAGCAGCAGGAGGACAGGGCTGTCAGAGACCCAGTACTTC. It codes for CASSRRTGLSETQYF.

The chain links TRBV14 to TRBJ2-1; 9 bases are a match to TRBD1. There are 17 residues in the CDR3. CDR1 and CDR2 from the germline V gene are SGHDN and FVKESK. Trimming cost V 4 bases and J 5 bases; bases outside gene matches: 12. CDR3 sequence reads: CASSRGAGTGWNNEQFF. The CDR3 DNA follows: TGTGCCAGCAGCCGCGGAGCCGGGACAGGGTGGAACAATGAGCAGTTCTTC.

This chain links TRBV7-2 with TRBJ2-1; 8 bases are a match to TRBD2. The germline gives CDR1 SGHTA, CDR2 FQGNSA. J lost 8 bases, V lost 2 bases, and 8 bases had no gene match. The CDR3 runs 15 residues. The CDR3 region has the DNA TGTGCCAGCAGCTTAACCGTCGGGACTAGAGATGAGCAGTTCTTC. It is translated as CASSLTVGTRDEQFF.

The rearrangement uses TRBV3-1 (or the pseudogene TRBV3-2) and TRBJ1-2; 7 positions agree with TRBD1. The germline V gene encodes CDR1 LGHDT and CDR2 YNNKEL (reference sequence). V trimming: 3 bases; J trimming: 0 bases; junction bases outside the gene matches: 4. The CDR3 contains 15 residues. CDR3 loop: CASSHNTGANYGYTF. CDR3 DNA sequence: TGTGCCAGCAGCCACAACACAGGGGCTAACTATGGCTACACCTTC.

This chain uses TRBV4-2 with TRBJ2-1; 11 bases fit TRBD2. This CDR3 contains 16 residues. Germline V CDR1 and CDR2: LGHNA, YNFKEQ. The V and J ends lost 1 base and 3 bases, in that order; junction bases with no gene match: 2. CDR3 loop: CASSQATSGSYNEQFF. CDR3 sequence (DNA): TGTGCCAGCAGCCAAGCTACTAGCGGGAGCTACAATGAGCAGTTCTTC.

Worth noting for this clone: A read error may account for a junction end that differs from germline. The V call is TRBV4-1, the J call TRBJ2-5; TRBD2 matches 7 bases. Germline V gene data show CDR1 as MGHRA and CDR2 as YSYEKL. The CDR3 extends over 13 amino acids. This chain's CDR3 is CASSQGYDSGPHF. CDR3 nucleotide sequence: TGCGCCAGCAGCCAAGGATATGATAGCGGGCCGCACTTC.

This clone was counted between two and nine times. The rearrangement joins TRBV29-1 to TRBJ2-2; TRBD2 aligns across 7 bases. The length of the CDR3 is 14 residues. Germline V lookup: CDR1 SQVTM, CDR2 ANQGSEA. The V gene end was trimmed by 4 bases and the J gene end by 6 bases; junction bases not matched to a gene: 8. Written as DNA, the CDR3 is TGCAGCGTTGTGGAGGGAGGGCCCTCCGGGGAGCTGTTTTTT. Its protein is CSVVEGGPSGELFF.

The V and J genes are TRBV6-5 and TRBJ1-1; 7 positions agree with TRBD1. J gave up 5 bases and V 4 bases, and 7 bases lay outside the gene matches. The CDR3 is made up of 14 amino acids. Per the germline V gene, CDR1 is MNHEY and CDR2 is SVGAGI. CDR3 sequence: CASSFTGVGTEAFF. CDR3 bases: TGTGCCAGCAGTTTTACAGGGGTTGGGACTGAAGCTTTCTTT.

CDR3 amino acids: CAISAATAKYGYTF. In nucleotides, the CDR3 is TGTGCCATCAGTGCGGCGACAGCGAAATATGGCTACACCTTC. The rearrangement uses TRBV10-3 and TRBJ1-2; D possibly corresponds to TRBD1 (5 bases). The CDR3 is 14 residues long. The ends were cut back, 4 bases at V and 5 bases at J, with 14 bases in the middle. The germline CDR1 and CDR2 sequences are ENHRY and SYGVKD.

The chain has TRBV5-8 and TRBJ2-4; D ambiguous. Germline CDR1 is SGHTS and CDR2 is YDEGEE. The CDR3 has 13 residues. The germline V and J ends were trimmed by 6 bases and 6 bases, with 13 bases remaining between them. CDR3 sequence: CASTLPPLNIQYF. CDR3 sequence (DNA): TGTGCCAGCACCCTCCCCCCCCTAAACATTCAGTACTTC.

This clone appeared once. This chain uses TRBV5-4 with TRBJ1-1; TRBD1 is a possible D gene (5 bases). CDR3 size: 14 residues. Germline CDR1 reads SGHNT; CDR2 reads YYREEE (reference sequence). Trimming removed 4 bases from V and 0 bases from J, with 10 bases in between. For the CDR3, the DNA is TGTGCCAGCAGCCGACAGCTACTGAACACTGAAGCTTTCTTT. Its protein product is CASSRQLLNTEAFF.